The 22 T cell receptor beta chains reported below all come from one sample, sequenced in a study of cytomegalovirus exposure and HLA in healthy donors (dated by TCRdb to 2016 to 2017). Receptor amplification or capture employed the immunoSEQ multiplex PCR assay. A mixture of 60 forward primers for TCR Vbeta segments and 13 reverse primers for TCR Jbeta segments was used in the multiplex PCR. This immuneACCESS table, as held by TCRdb, lists in-frame sequences with V and J called but not all clones. Of the missing ones, under half trace to an unresolved V gene in checked studies; the others have no known cause. The sample includes roughly 170,000 clones, with 84% observed a single time. The ten biggest clones cover more than 0.95% of the sample. Sequences were obtained from PBMCs. The receptor set was obtained from a girl aged 2-15 years in good health and CMV-seropositive.

CDR3: CASSQVGVEHNEQFF. CDR3 sequence (DNA): TGTGCCAGCAGCCAAGTAGGGGTCGAGCACAATGAGCAGTTCTTC. The chain has TRBV4-2 and TRBJ2-1, with D possibly being TRBD1 (5 bases). Germline CDR1 is LGHNA and CDR2 is YNFKEQ. The CDR3 extends over 15 amino acids. With 1 base removed from V and 5 bases from J, the gap between germline ends came to 12 bases.

Points on this clone: A read error may account for a junction end that differs from germline. The CDR3 bases are TGCGCCAGCAGCCAATTTCTTTCGGACACCCTCGGCTATGGCTACACCTTC. Its protein product is CASSQFLSDTLGYGYTF. The genes are TRBV23-1 and TRBJ1-2; possibly TRBD1 for D (5 bases). TRBV23-1 is filed as an ORF, its function uncertain. The CDR3 is 17 amino acids.

The V call is TRBV10-3, the J call TRBJ2-1, with D perhaps TRBD2 (6 bases). The ends were cut back, 0 bases at V and 10 bases at J, with 16 bases in the middle. Per germline, CDR1 ENHRY and CDR2 SYGVKD. CDR3 length: 15 residues. CDR3 sequence reads: CAISESVEGSGEQFF. The CDR3 DNA reads TGTGCCATCAGTGAGTCGGTAGAAGGTAGCGGAGAGCAGTTCTTC.

The V gene is TRBV10-1, the J gene TRBJ2-3; 10 bases align to TRBD2. J was trimmed by 9 bases and V by 3 bases; bases with no gene match: 6. CDR3 size: 14 residues. Germline V gives CDR1 WNHNN, CDR2 SYGVQD (reference sequence). CDR3 coding DNA: TGCGCCAGCAGTGAAACTAGCGGGGTCCTCACGCAGTATTTT. It translates to CASSETSGVLTQYF.

This clone has a handful of counts. This chain links TRBV5-1 with TRBJ2-5, with D maybe TRBD1 (6 bases). Germline V gene lookup returns CDR1 SGHRS and CDR2 YFSETQ. The CDR3 runs 16 residues. Between the trimmed V and J ends, which lost 0 bases and 2 bases, there was a span of 14 bases. This chain's CDR3 is CASSLAAGVIQETQYF. The CDR3 nucleotides are TGCGCCAGCAGCTTGGCGGCAGGGGTTATACAAGAGACCCAGTACTTC.

The rearrangement joins TRBV7-2 to TRBJ1-3; a weak D match, TRBD1 (5 bases). Trimming removed 2 bases from V and 4 bases from J, with 9 bases in between. The CDR3 spans 14 residues. CDR1 SGHTA and CDR2 FQGNSA come from the germline V gene. CDR3 in amino acids: CASSLQGTGNTIYF. The CDR3 DNA is TGTGCCAGCAGCTTACAGGGTACCGGAAACACCATATATTTT.

The rearrangement uses TRBV7-9 and TRBJ2-2; TRBD2 agrees at 13 bases. The CDR3 covers 18 residues. The germline CDR1 and CDR2 sequences are SEHNR and FQNEAQ (reference sequence). V gave up 4 bases and J gave up 5 bases; unmatched junction bases: 10. CDR3 amino acids: CASSSGLAGVVGTGELFF. The CDR3, as DNA: TGTGCCAGCAGCTCCGGACTAGCGGGAGTAGTGGGAACCGGGGAGCTGTTTTTT. The full variable domain, rest sourced from reference TRBV7-9 and TRBJ2-2, is DTGVSQNPRHKITKRGQNVTFRCDPISEHNRLYWYRQTLGQGPEFLTYFQNEAQLEKSRLLSDRFSAERPKGSFSTLEIQRTEQGDSAMYLCASSSGLAGVVGTGELFFGEGSRLTVL.

This chain's CDR3 is CARPREGDGYTF. For the CDR3, the DNA is TGTGCCAGGCCGAGAGAGGGTGATGGCTACACCTTC. The rearrangement joins TRBV27 to TRBJ1-2, with D uncertain. Trimming took 9 bases from V and 6 from J, leaving 14 bases between them. CDR3 length: 12 amino acids. Germline assignment: CDR1 MNHEY and CDR2 SMNVEV (reference sequence).

This rearrangement joins TRBV28 to TRBJ1-1; 7 positions agree with TRBD1. V lost 7 bases, J lost 10 bases, and 15 bases stayed unmatched. This CDR3 contains 14 residues. Germline values: CDR1 MDHEN, CDR2 SYDVKM. CDR3 sequence (DNA): TGTGCCAGCAACCCTTTACAGGGGTTCGGGGGAGCTTTCTTT. This encodes CASNPLQGFGGAFF.

The rearrangement links TRBV5-4 to TRBJ1-4; D gene uncertain. Trimming removed 4 bases from V and 4 bases from J, with 17 bases in between. Germline lookup yields CDR1 SGHNT and CDR2 YYREEE (reference sequence). The CDR3 is 16 residues long. The CDR3 loop reads CASSPRGGSDNEKLFF. The CDR3 DNA is TGTGCCAGCAGCCCTCGAGGCGGGTCAGATAATGAAAAACTGTTTTTT.

This clone has more than one count but fewer than ten. This sequence joins TRBV5-4 and TRBJ1-1; no clear D gene. This CDR3 has 15 amino acids. CDR1 and CDR2 (germline): SGHNT, YYREEE (reference sequence). V gave up 4 bases and J gave up 4 bases, with 17 bases separating them. The CDR3 is CASSPWRQLGTEAFF. The CDR3 nucleotides are TGTGCCAGCAGCCCCTGGCGGCAGTTGGGCACTGAAGCTTTCTTT.

The chain uses TRBV19 and TRBJ2-7, with 9 bases identical to TRBD2. Germline V CDR1 and CDR2: LNHDA, SQIVND (reference sequence). Losses at the gene ends were 0 bases for V and 1 base for J; bases not matched to a gene: 7. This CDR3 region has 17 residues. The DNA for the CDR3 is TGTGCCAGTAGTATAGAACCCACAGCGGGGGGTTCCTACGAGCAGTACTTC. It yields the protein CASSIEPTAGGSYEQYF.

This rearrangement joins TRBV2 to TRBJ2-3, with 7 bases matching TRBD2. Germline V gives CDR1 SNHLY, CDR2 FYNNEI. With V trimmed by 4 bases and J by 2 bases, 6 bases remained unmatched. CDR3 length: 15 amino acids. CDR3 region: CASSGGLVTTDTQYF. Here the CDR3 DNA reads TGTGCCAGCAGTGGCGGACTAGTCACCACAGATACGCAGTATTTT. Based on the CDR3 plus reference TRBV2 and TRBJ2-3, the full variable domain is EPEVTQTPSHQVTQMGQEVILRCVPISNHLYFYWYRQILGQKVEFLVSFYNNEISEKSEIFDDQFSVERPDGSNFTLKIRSTKLEDSAMYFCASSGGLVTTDTQYFGPGTRLTVL.

The rearrangement uses TRBV19 and TRBJ1-2; D gene ambiguous. The CDR3 runs to 15 residues. V gave up 4 bases and J gave up 8 bases, with 20 bases separating them. The germline gives CDR1 LNHDA, CDR2 SQIVND (reference sequence). CDR3 residues: CASSKALRGPGGYTF. CDR3 coding DNA: TGTGCCAGTAGTAAGGCCCTTCGGGGTCCCGGCGGCTACACCTTC.

The V and J genes are TRBV27 and TRBJ2-7; 10 bases line up with TRBD2. V was pared by 2 bases and J by 3 bases, with 7 bases of the junction left unmatched. The CDR3 is 16 amino acids. Germline V gene lookup returns CDR1 MNHEY and CDR2 SMNVEV (reference sequence). CDR3 nucleotides: TGTGCCAGCAGTTTAGATCTACTAGCGGGGTACTACGAGCAGTACTTC. Encoded protein: CASSLDLLAGYYEQYF.

This chain links TRBV6-1 with TRBJ2-1; 10 bases match TRBD2. This CDR3 is built from 15 residues. The V segment lost 5 bases and the J segment 5 bases; nucleotides outside the gene matches: 6. Per germline, CDR1 MNHNS and CDR2 SASEGT. The CDR3: CASSKERGGNNEQFF. The CDR3 nucleotides are TGTGCCAGCAGTAAGGAGCGGGGGGGAAACAATGAGCAGTTCTTC.

Worth noting for this clone: The same CDR3 arises from other DNA sequences in this sample as well. This chain uses TRBV2 with TRBJ1-1, with D perhaps matching TRBD1 (5 bases). V gave up 6 bases and J gave up 1 base, with 9 bases separating them. Per germline, CDR1 SNHLY and CDR2 FYNNEI. The length of the CDR3 is 13 residues. Here the CDR3 DNA reads TGTGCCAGCAGCTTCGGACAGAACACTGAAGCTTTCTTT. Translating it yields CASSFGQNTEAFF.

The chain recombines TRBV10-3 with TRBJ1-1; 8 bases align to TRBD1. With V trimmed by 8 bases and J by 6 bases, 8 bases remained unmatched. The CDR3 length is 13 residues. Germline V gives CDR1 ENHRY, CDR2 SYGVKD. The CDR3 region is CAIGRQGSAEAFF. The CDR3 bases are TGTGCCATCGGTCGACAGGGGAGTGCTGAAGCTTTCTTT.

The chain employs TRBV7-9 and TRBJ2-1, with a possible D match to TRBD2 (6 bases). CDR3 length: 14 residues. Germline values: CDR1 SEHNR, CDR2 FQNEAQ (reference sequence). Trimming removed 3 bases at V and 4 bases at J, with 10 bases between. The CDR3 protein is CASSLGRHYNEQFF. In nucleotides, the CDR3 is TGTGCCAGCAGCTTGGGGAGGCATTACAATGAGCAGTTCTTC.

The J gene is TRBJ2-3, the V gene TRBV30; 8 bases map to TRBD1. This CDR3 is built from 14 residues. Germline lookup yields CDR1 GTSNPN and CDR2 SVGIG (reference sequence). V lost 5 bases and J lost 0; bases outside the gene matches: 4. CDR3 residues: CAWGQGRSTDTQYF. The CDR3 nucleotides read TGTGCCTGGGGACAGGGAAGGAGCACAGATACGCAGTATTTT. Variable domain in full (rest from reference TRBV30 and TRBJ2-3): SQTIHQWPATLVQPVGSPLSLECTVEGTSNPNLYWYRQAAGRGLQLLFYSVGIGQISSEVPQNLSASRPQDRQFILSSKKLLLSDSGFYLCAWGQGRSTDTQYFGPGTRLTVL.

The chain links TRBV30 to TRBJ1-2; D is unresolved. The CDR3 consists of 13 residues. V dropped 0 bases and J dropped 0 bases, with 5 bases sitting between them. The germline V gene has CDR1 GTSNPN and CDR2 SVGIG (reference sequence). Here the CDR3 reads CAWSVRTNYGYTF. The CDR3 DNA reads TGTGCCTGGAGTGTCCGTACTAACTATGGCTACACCTTC.

The genes are TRBV7-2 and TRBJ1-4, with D maybe TRBD1 (5 bases). The V end lost 1 base, the J end lost 3 bases, and 12 bases lay between the germline ends. Germline CDR1 SGHTA, CDR2 FQGNSA. This CDR3 is built from 16 residues. CDR3 bases: TGTGCCAGCAGCTTAGGGGTCAGGGTTGCTAATGAAAAACTGTTTTTT. The encoded protein is CASSLGVRVANEKLFF.